The next 28 T cell receptor beta chains were all read from a single sample in a study of T cells in Graves' hyperthyroidism and ophthalmopathy. RNA transcripts served as the template for amplifying TCR beta CDR3 regions. The study used the HTBI primer set for a first-round RT-PCR of the TCR CDR3. TCRdb ran MiXCR on the multiplex PCR reads and lists one entry per CDR3 protein. The sample has 450,000 to 650,000 distinct CDR3 sequences; 20% to 25% are singletons. The sequenced sample consisted of blood. The receptors here all came from a man between 18 and 35 years old with Graves' hyperthyroidism.

Ten or more counts support this clonotype. The rearrangement joins TRBV20-1 to TRBJ2-5; D may correspond to TRBD1 or TRBD2 (5 bases each). Germline lookup yields CDR1 DFQATT and CDR2 SNEGSKA (reference sequence). This CDR3 contains 13 residues. V dropped 2 bases and J dropped 3 bases, with 10 bases sitting between them. The CDR3 DNA reads TGCAGTGCTAGATCCGGGGCCAAAGAGACCCAGTACTTC. Amino acids: CSARSGAKETQYF.

A remark on this clonotype: Because the CDR3 is missing its conserved closing phenylalanine or tryptophan, this is likely a read error. The DNA is left out, because the CDR3 cannot be placed on it with certainty; the CDR3 is given as TCRdb lists it. The CDR3 is CASSFKGVYGFTV. The V gene is TRBV28, the J gene TRBJ1-2; the D call in the table, TRBD1, was not verified against the DNA. Inclusive of both ends, the CDR3 amounts to 13 amino acids. Germline CDR1 and CDR2: MDHEN and SYDVKM.

This rearrangement joins TRBV12-3 or TRBV12-4 to TRBJ2-7; a weak D match, TRBD1 (6 bases). The CDR3 consists of 15 residues. Trimming shortened V by 3 bases and J by 2 bases, and 14 bases separated the two germline ends. The CDR3 region is CASSFGKGEAYEQYF. CDR3 nucleotide sequence: TGTGCCAGCAGTTTTGGTAAGGGGGAAGCCTACGAGCAGTACTTC.

This clonotype was seen many times. V is TRBV2 and J is TRBJ1-1, with D tentatively TRBD1 (5 bases). The CDR3 runs to 15 residues. Germline V gene sequence: CDR1 SNHLY, CDR2 FYNNEI. Trimming left V 6 bases short and J 2 bases short, with 16 bases between. CDR3: CASREGMGINTEAFF. CDR3 DNA: TGTGCCAGCAGAGAGGGGATGGGGATAAACACTGAAGCTTTCTTT.

This clonotype has at least ten counts. Here the CDR3 reads CASSLGRYEQYF. The CDR3 bases are TGTGCCAGCAGTTTGGGACGGTACGAGCAGTACTTC. J is TRBJ2-7 and V is TRBV12-3 or TRBV12-4; D might be TRBD1 or TRBD2, each matching 5 bases. The CDR3 runs to 12 residues. V was clipped by 3 bases and J by 4 bases, with 7 bases between them.

This clonotype was recorded many times. The chain links TRBV4-1 to TRBJ1-5; perhaps TRBD1 as D (6 bases). Germline CDR1 and CDR2: MGHRA and YSYEKL. The germline V and J ends were trimmed by 4 bases and 7 bases, with 14 bases remaining between them. The length of the CDR3 is 14 residues. The CDR3 DNA is TGCGCCAGCAGCCCCCAGGGGTTTAGCCAGCCCCAGCATTTT. Translated, it gives CASSPQGFSQPQHF.

In its sample, this clonotype was seen many times. The chain couples TRBV6-2 or TRBV6-3 to TRBJ1-2; D uncertain. In germline, CDR1 is MNHEY, CDR2 SVGEGT. This CDR3 is 13 amino acids long. The germline V and J ends were trimmed by 8 bases and 2 bases, with 12 bases remaining between them. CDR3 bases: TGTGCCAGCTCTGTGGGCAGAAACTATGGCTACACCTTC. This codes for CASSVGRNYGYTF.

This clonotype was detected ten times or more. V is TRBV6-1 and J is TRBJ2-5, with 10 bases aligning to TRBD1. The CDR3 totals 15 residues. CDR1 and CDR2 from the germline V gene are MNHNS and SASEGT. V shed 6 bases, J shed 4 bases, and the junction held 8 bases outside the gene matches. This CDR3 is CASSETGTGVETQYF. DNA for the CDR3: TGTGCCAGCAGCGAGACCGGGACAGGGGTAGAGACCCAGTACTTC.

This clonotype was counted a single time. The chain couples TRBV24-1 to TRBJ2-7; D gene ambiguous. Germline CDR1 KGHDR, CDR2 SFDVKD. The CDR3 extends over 13 amino acids. The V end lost 2 bases, the J end lost 3 bases, and 7 bases lay between the germline ends. CDR3 protein: CATSDSSDYEQYF. The CDR3 region has the DNA TGTGCCACCAGTGATTCGTCTGACTACGAGCAGTACTTC.

This clonotype was counted ten times or more. The CDR3 nucleotides read TGTGCCAGCAGTTTATCAAGGTTTAGCTCCTACGAGCAGTACTTC. It is translated as CASSLSRFSSYEQYF. V gene TRBV27 combines with J gene TRBJ2-7, with D unresolved. CDR3 size: 15 residues. With 0 bases removed from V and 0 bases from J, the gap between germline ends came to 9 bases. CDR1 MNHEY and CDR2 SMNVEV come from the germline V gene (reference sequence).

This clonotype was seen more than once but under ten times. The V call is TRBV9, the J call TRBJ1-1; D is ambiguous. V was clipped by 0 bases and J by 0 bases, with 9 bases between them. The CDR3 spans 15 residues. Germline V gives CDR1 SGDLS, CDR2 YYNGEE. The DNA of the CDR3 is TGTGCCAGCAGCGTAGACCCAGTTATGAACACTGAAGCTTTCTTT. Amino acid sequence: CASSVDPVMNTEAFF.

V gene TRBV20-1 combines with J gene TRBJ1-2, with TRBD1 matching 9 bases. Germline values: CDR1 DFQATT, CDR2 SNEGSKA (reference sequence). The J segment lost 1 base and the V segment lost 7 bases, leaving 7 bases of the junction unmatched. The CDR3 is 14 residues long. In DNA form, the CDR3 reads TGCAGTGGAATAACAGGGGGCATTAACTATGGCTACACCTTC. Amino acids: CSGITGGINYGYTF.

V gene TRBV12-3 or TRBV12-4 combines with J gene TRBJ2-2; TRBD2 matches 11 bases. The trim removed 3 bases at V and 7 bases at J, leaving 4 bases unmatched. There are 15 residues in the CDR3. The CDR3 is CASSLTSGKVGELFF. For the CDR3, the DNA is TGTGCCAGCAGTTTGACTAGCGGGAAAGTCGGGGAGCTGTTTTTT.

This clonotype occurred many times. The rearrangement links TRBV6-1 to TRBJ1-1; possibly TRBD1 for D (6 bases). Germline CDR1 is MNHNS and CDR2 is SASEGT. The germline V and J ends were trimmed by 2 bases and 11 bases, with 15 bases remaining between them. The CDR3 loop spans 13 amino acids. The chain's CDR3 is CASSETGRLEAFF. The CDR3 nucleotides are TGTGCCAGCAGTGAAACAGGGAGATTGGAGGCTTTCTTT.

The table lists this clonotype with many counts. The CDR3 DNA reads as TGCAGCGTTGGAGTTAGCCAAGAGACCCAGTACTTC. Its translation is CSVGVSQETQYF. The V gene is TRBV29-1, the J gene TRBJ2-5; D not resolved. Trimming stripped 4 bases from V and 1 base from J, with 7 bases between. The CDR3 contains 12 residues. Germline V gene data show CDR1 as SQVTM and CDR2 as ANQGSEA.

In its sample, this clonotype was seen many times. V is TRBV7-8 and J is TRBJ2-2; D not resolved. V lost 5 bases to trimming and J lost 6 bases, with 10 bases between them. The CDR3 contains 13 residues. Germline V lookup: CDR1 SGHVS, CDR2 FQNEAQ. The CDR3 is CASSPIPSGELFF. CDR3 bases: TGTGCCAGCAGCCCGATCCCTTCCGGGGAGCTGTTTTTT. Full variable domain (outside the CDR3, taken from reference TRBV7-8 and TRBJ2-2): GAGVSQSPRYKVAKRGQDVALRCDPISGHVSLFWYQQALGQGPEFLTYFQNEAQLDKSGLPSDRFFAERPEGSVSTLKIQRTQQEDSAVYLCASSPIPSGELFFGEGSRLTVL.

This clonotype has at least ten counts. The chain has TRBV12-3 or TRBV12-4 and TRBJ1-3; D is unclear. Trimming left V 4 bases short and J 4 bases short, with 8 bases between. The CDR3 runs 13 residues. The CDR3 reads CASSSTGGNTIYF. The DNA for the CDR3 is TGTGCCAGCAGTTCCACGGGCGGAAACACCATATATTTT.

The chain uses TRBV10-3 and TRBJ2-7, with D uncertain. Per the germline V gene, CDR1 is ENHRY and CDR2 is SYGVKD. The V end was cut by 5 bases, the J end by 4 bases, with 9 bases between. The CDR3 consists of 12 residues. The CDR3 sequence: CAISPDGYEQYF. The CDR3 DNA reads TGTGCCATCAGTCCGGACGGTTACGAGCAGTACTTC.

CDR3 residues: CATSRGGVVNTGELFF. CDR3 nucleotides: TGTGCCACCAGCAGAGGGGGAGTGGTGAACACCGGGGAGCTGTTTTTT. V and J are TRBV15 and TRBJ2-2; a weak D match, TRBD2 (5 bases). This CDR3 is built from 16 residues. V was clipped by 1 base and J by 1 base, with 10 bases between them. The germline CDR1 and CDR2 sequences are LNHNV and YYDKDF (reference sequence).

This chain joins TRBV5-8 and TRBJ2-3; 10 bases are a match to TRBD1. This CDR3 is 14 amino acids long. V shed 3 bases and J 4 bases; nucleotides not matched to a gene: 2. Germline V lookup: CDR1 SGHTS, CDR2 YDEGEE. The CDR3 reads CASSSGQGADTQYF. CDR3 coding DNA: TGTGCCAGCAGCTCAGGACAGGGGGCAGATACGCAGTATTTT.

The chain combines TRBV5-1 with TRBJ2-7; 15 nucleotides line up with TRBD2. Trimming removed 4 bases from V and 0 bases from J; junction bases left unmatched: 5. The CDR3 is made up of 17 amino acids. The germline CDR1 and CDR2 sequences are SGHRS and YFSETQ. CDR3 sequence (DNA): TGCGCCAGCAGCGGGGGACTAGCGGGGGGTTTCTCCTACGAGCAGTACTTC. Its translation: CASSGGLAGGFSYEQYF.

At least ten counts were recorded for this clonotype. The chain joins TRBV5-1 to TRBJ2-2; D possibly corresponds to TRBD1 (5 bases). The CDR3 runs 16 residues. Germline CDR1 reads SGHRS; CDR2 reads YFSETQ. V shed 1 base and J shed 6 bases, with 16 bases lying between them. CDR3 in DNA: TGCGCCAGCAGCTTGAGGGGCCCATCCTCCCCCGGGGAGCTGTTTTTT. It encodes CASSLRGPSSPGELFF. The entire variable domain, with the rest obtained from reference TRBV5-1 and TRBJ2-2, is as follows: KAGVTQTPRYLIKTRGQQVTLSCSPISGHRSVSWYQQTPGQGLQFLFEYFSETQRNKGNFPGRFSGRQFSNSRSEMNVSTLELGDSALYLCASSLRGPSSPGELFFGEGSRLTVL.

This chain links TRBV4-1 with TRBJ1-1; 7 positions match TRBD1. The CDR3 consists of 16 residues. Looked up from germline, CDR1 is MGHRA and CDR2 is YSYEKL. After removal of 0 bases from V and 1 base from J, the junction contained 5 bases not matched to a gene. This chain's CDR3 is CASSQDDQGGNTEAFF. CDR3 sequence (DNA): TGCGCCAGCAGCCAAGATGACCAGGGGGGGAACACTGAAGCTTTCTTT.

As concerns this clonotype: A clone one base away is much larger, so this may be a read error. V gene TRBV27 combines with J gene TRBJ2-5; D is undetermined. The CDR3 spans 14 residues. CDR1 is MNHEY, CDR2 SMNVEV, per germline (reference sequence). The DNA for the CDR3 is TGTGCCAGCAGTCTCCTTGGCGCGAAAGAGGCCCAGTACTTC. This translates into CASSLLGAKEAQYF.

On this clonotype: Mismatch with germline at one junction end may stem from a read error. The chain links TRBV11-2 to TRBJ2-7; the D is unclear. The CDR3 consists of 12 residues. Germline-derived CDR1 and CDR2 are SGHAT and FQNNGV. CDR3 sequence (DNA): TGTGCCAGCAGCCCGACCTCCCACGAGCAGTACTTC. Translation gives CASSPTSHEQYF. Supplemented by reference TRBV11-2 and TRBJ2-7, the full variable domain reads EAGVAQSPRYKIIEKRQSVAFWCNPISGHATLYWYQQILGQGPKLLIQFQNNGVVDDSQLPKDRFSAERLKGVDSTLKIQPAKLEDSAVYLCASSPTSHEQYFGPGTRLTVT.

A few counts support this clonotype. The chain couples TRBV4-2 to TRBJ2-3, with 9 bases lining up with TRBD2. V gave up 1 base and J gave up 4 bases; unmatched junction bases: 6. The CDR3 covers 16 residues. Germline V gene lookup returns CDR1 LGHNA and CDR2 YNFKEQ. The CDR3 nucleotides are TGTGCCAGCAGCCAAGTGGCGGGGGGGCGAGCAGATACGCAGTATTTT. Translated: CASSQVAGGRADTQYF.

This clonotype has at least ten counts. The genes are TRBV6-5 and TRBJ1-1; 7 positions agree with TRBD1. This CDR3 region has 14 residues. Germline assignment: CDR1 MNHEY and CDR2 SVGAGI. The V gene end was trimmed by 5 bases and the J gene end by 5 bases; junction bases not matched to a gene: 8. The CDR3 coding sequence is TGTGCCAGCAGTAGACCAGGGGGAGAGACTGAAGCTTTCTTT. This translates into CASSRPGGETEAFF.

This chain links TRBV4-1 with TRBJ1-1; 7 nucleotides agree with TRBD1. The CDR3 has 15 amino acids. The ends lost 4 bases at V and 3 bases at J; junction bases unmatched: 8. Germline V gene data show CDR1 as MGHRA and CDR2 as YSYEKL. In DNA, the CDR3 is TGCGCCAGCAGCCGACCGGGACAGAAGTACACTGAAGCTTTCTTT. Protein product: CASSRPGQKYTEAFF.